This TCR beta chain was profiled in a study of spatial heterogeneity in lung cancer. Looking at the study overall: Alpha-chain detections were consistently fewer than beta-chain detections among the sequences.

TCRdb re-derived calls from the 5' RACE reads in MiXCR, one entry per CDR3 protein. In the table there are about 23,000 distinct CDR3 sequences, approximately 4.6% of which are singletons. The table lists this clonotype with many counts. The CDR3 extends over 17 amino acids. Trimming removed 2 bases at V and 5 bases at J, with 21 bases between. Time point: sample taken at primary tumor resection. Extraction of whole RNA from tumor, nontumor lung or frozen PBMC preceded unsorted sequencing. The receptor was isolated from a male donor with early-stage non-small cell lung cancer. Source: PBMCs, taken at surgery. This chain connects TRBV12-3 or TRBV12-4 to TRBJ1-1; D is uncertain. The CDR3 loop is CASSLFAVRRLETEAFF. CDR3 DNA: TGTGCCAGCAGTTTATTCGCCGTTCGGAGGCTAGAGACTGAAGCTTTCTTT.